The 24 T cell receptor beta chains presented below share a single source sample, sequenced in a study of beta chain features in type 1 diabetes. Isolated RNA was reverse transcribed in full, so expressed TCRB transcripts were sequenced. This table comes from immunoSEQ multiplex PCR, and its TCRdb copy is limited to in-frame clones, with some not included. The table includes under 200,000 clones, around 8.6% detected once. Study-wide results and limits: People with Type 1 diabetes carried modestly yet significantly shorter TCRB CDR3s in all four CD4+ subsets.

Their recognized antigens are unknown. Input material: central memory CD4+ T cells from blood. The receptor source for this set is a woman under 30 with type 1 diabetes.

This clone was seen at least ten times. The genes are TRBV7-9 and TRBJ1-6; TRBD1 matches 7 bases. The germline V gene encodes CDR1 SEHNR and CDR2 FQNEAQ (reference sequence). Germline trimming cut 0 bases from V and 7 bases from J; bases unmatched to any gene: 3. The CDR3 length is 15 residues. CDR3 region: CASSLAGTDNSPLHF. The DNA for the CDR3 is TGTGCCAGCAGCTTAGCCGGGACAGACAATTCACCCCTCCACTTT. The variable domain in full, completed from reference TRBV7-9 and TRBJ1-6, reads DTGVSQNPRHKITKRGQNVTFRCDPISEHNRLYWYRQTLGQGPEFLTYFQNEAQLEKSRLLSDRFSAERPKGSFSTLEIQRTEQGDSAMYLCASSLAGTDNSPLHFGNGTRLTVT.

This clone appeared many times. CDR3 in DNA: TGTGCCAGCTCAACCAGGGACGAGCAGTACTTC. Protein product: CASSTRDEQYF. The chain carries TRBV18 and TRBJ2-7, with D possibly being TRBD1 (5 bases). CDR1 is KGHSH, CDR2 LQKENI, per germline. Trimming stripped 5 bases from V and 5 bases from J, with 7 bases between. This CDR3 spans 11 amino acids.

The V gene is TRBV29-1, the J gene TRBJ1-4; D is unclear. The CDR3 consists of 13 residues. Per germline, CDR1 SQVTM and CDR2 ANQGSEA. V lost 6 bases to trimming and J lost 8 bases, with 16 bases between them. The CDR3 DNA sequence: TGCAGCGTCCGGGGTGGGGTTGGGGAAAAACTGTTTTTT. It translates to CSVRGGVGEKLFF.

This clone was detected only a few times. CDR3 protein: CASTGRVSQPQHF. The DNA for the CDR3 is TGTGCCAGCACCGGGAGGGTAAGTCAGCCCCAGCATTTT. The V call is TRBV28, the J call TRBJ1-5; D not resolved. In germline, CDR1 is MDHEN, CDR2 SYDVKM. The CDR3 loop spans 13 amino acids. The V end lost 7 bases, the J end lost 6 bases, and 13 bases lay between the germline ends.

This clone showed up just a few times. V and J are TRBV5-4 and TRBJ2-5; 7 bases are shared with TRBD2. The CDR3 has 16 residues. The J segment lost 2 bases and the V segment lost 0 bases, leaving 7 bases of the junction unmatched. Germline V gene sequence: CDR1 SGHNT, CDR2 YYREEE (reference sequence). The DNA of the CDR3 is TGTGCCAGCAGCTTGGGTGGCGGGAGAGCACAAGAGACCCAGTACTTC. It codes for CASSLGGGRAQETQYF.

The chain recombines TRBV29-1 with TRBJ2-3; 7 bases are shared with TRBD2. The germline V gene encodes CDR1 SQVTM and CDR2 ANQGSEA. The CDR3 is 15 residues long. J gave up 6 bases and V 4 bases, and 13 bases lay outside the gene matches. CDR3 loop: CSVVASGAPGDTQYF. The CDR3, as DNA: TGCAGCGTTGTAGCAAGCGGGGCCCCCGGGGATACGCAGTATTTT.

This clone was recorded once. V usage is TRBV4-3 and J usage is TRBJ2-3, with TRBD1 matching over 8 bases. The CDR3 consists of 15 residues. Trimming cost V 3 bases and J 10 bases; bases outside gene matches: 12. Germline values: CDR1 LGHNA, CDR2 YSLEER. As DNA, the CDR3 is TGCGCCAGCAGCCATGGGACAGGTGGACTGAATCCGCAGTATTTT. Translated, it gives CASSHGTGGLNPQYF.

This chain connects TRBV6-6 to TRBJ1-5; D is uncertain. CDR3 length: 14 amino acids. Looked up from germline, CDR1 is MNHNY and CDR2 is SVGAGI (reference sequence). V dropped 2 bases and J dropped 1 base, with 6 bases sitting between them. Here the CDR3 reads CASSYPSSNQPQHF. Written as DNA, the CDR3 is TGTGCCAGCAGTTACCCCTCCAGCAATCAGCCCCAGCATTTT.

J is TRBJ2-7 and V is TRBV19, with TRBD1 matching 8 bases. Germline V gives CDR1 LNHDA, CDR2 SQIVND (reference sequence). The trim removed 6 bases at V and 3 bases at J, leaving 7 bases unmatched. The CDR3 is 14 residues long. The CDR3 loop is CASSRTGPLYEQYF. The CDR3 DNA sequence: TGTGCCAGTAGCCGGACAGGGCCACTCTACGAGCAGTACTTC. Full variable domain (outside the CDR3, taken from reference TRBV19 and TRBJ2-7): DGGITQSPKYLFRKEGQNVTLSCEQNLNHDAMYWYRQDPGQGLRLIYYSQIVNDFQKGDIAEGYSVSREKKESFPLTVTSAQKNPTAFYLCASSRTGPLYEQYFGPGTRLTVT.

This sequence joins TRBV4-2 and TRBJ2-6; D may be TRBD1 (6 bases). V lost 1 base to trimming and J lost 1 base, with 11 bases between them. Looked up from germline, CDR1 is LGHNA and CDR2 is YNFKEQ. This CDR3 region has 17 residues. The DNA of the CDR3 is TGTGCCAGCAGCCAAGTGGGAACAGGGTCTGGGGCCAACGTCCTGACTTTC. It codes for CASSQVGTGSGANVLTF.

The chain has TRBV7-2 and TRBJ2-5, with D possibly being TRBD2 (6 bases). The CDR3 has 14 residues. V lost 4 bases and J 2 bases, leaving 11 bases between the germline ends. The germline V gene has CDR1 SGHTA and CDR2 FQGNSA. The CDR3, as DNA: TGTGCCAGCAGCTCGAGCGGGCCTCAAGAGACCCAGTACTTC. This sequence encodes CASSSSGPQETQYF.

This clone occurred a few times. V and J are TRBV19 and TRBJ2-7; the match to TRBD1 covers 9 bases. V was pared by 4 bases and J by 2 bases, with 12 bases of the junction left unmatched. Germline CDR1 LNHDA, CDR2 SQIVND (reference sequence). The CDR3 is made up of 17 amino acids. The CDR3 nucleotides are TGTGCCAGTAGTAACCCGAGGTCGGGGACAGGGACCTACGAGCAGTACTTC. Its protein is CASSNPRSGTGTYEQYF. Using reference TRBV19 and TRBJ2-7 for the parts outside the CDR3, the full variable domain is DGGITQSPKYLFRKEGQNVTLSCEQNLNHDAMYWYRQDPGQGLRLIYYSQIVNDFQKGDIAEGYSVSREKKESFPLTVTSAQKNPTAFYLCASSNPRSGTGTYEQYFGPGTRLTVT.

The chain carries TRBV28 and TRBJ2-1; D might be TRBD1 (6 bases). The germline V gene has CDR1 MDHEN and CDR2 SYDVKM. V lost 4 bases, J lost 8 bases, and 18 bases lay in between. The CDR3 consists of 15 residues. CDR3 protein: CASSSTGTIGDEQFF. The CDR3 nucleotides read TGTGCCAGCAGTTCGACCGGGACAATTGGGGATGAGCAGTTCTTC.

The chain joins TRBV7-2 to TRBJ2-5; D ambiguous. The CDR3 totals 13 residues. Germline V gene lookup returns CDR1 SGHTA and CDR2 FQGNSA. V dropped 2 bases and J dropped 0 bases, with 4 bases sitting between them. DNA for the CDR3: TGTGCCAGCAGCTTACAGTACCAAGAGACCCAGTACTTC. Translated: CASSLQYQETQYF.

The chain couples TRBV7-2 to TRBJ2-5; 10 bases line up with TRBD2. The V gene's germline CDR1 is SGHTA and CDR2 FQGNSA. V shed 5 bases and J 5 bases; nucleotides not matched to a gene: 5. CDR3 length: 14 residues. The CDR3 region is CASSPLAGVETQYF. CDR3 in DNA: TGTGCCAGCAGCCCGCTAGCGGGAGTCGAGACCCAGTACTTC. Full variable domain (missing parts from reference TRBV7-2 and TRBJ2-5): GAGVSQSPSNKVTEKGKDVELRCDPISGHTALYWYRQSLGQGLEFLIYFQGNSAPDKSGLPSDRFSAERTGGSVSTLTIQRTQQEDSAVYLCASSPLAGVETQYFGPGTRLLVL.

This clone was counted a few times. The chain combines TRBV2 with TRBJ1-5; 10 bases align to TRBD1. Germline-derived CDR1 and CDR2 are SNHLY and FYNNEI. This CDR3 has 15 residues. J gave up 10 bases and V 6 bases, and 12 bases lay outside the gene matches. The CDR3 loop reads CASSDGTGVSRPQHF. The CDR3 DNA reads TGTGCCAGCAGCGACGGGACAGGGGTATCTCGACCCCAGCATTTT.

V is TRBV9 and J is TRBJ2-5; D is uncertain. This CDR3 has 13 residues. V was cut by 1 base and J by 3 bases, with 7 bases left in between. From germline, CDR1 is SGDLS and CDR2 YYNGEE. This CDR3 reads CASSVSLKETQYF. DNA for the CDR3: TGTGCCAGCAGCGTAAGCTTAAAAGAGACCCAGTACTTC. Full variable domain (missing parts from reference TRBV9 and TRBJ2-5): DSGVTQTPKHLITATGQRVTLRCSPRSGDLSVYWYQQSLDQGLQFLIQYYNGEERAKGNILERFSAQQFPDLHSELNLSSLELGDSALYFCASSVSLKETQYFGPGTRLLVL.

The rearrangement links TRBV29-1 to TRBJ1-1; the D gene is possibly TRBD1 (6 bases). Germline V lookup: CDR1 SQVTM, CDR2 ANQGSEA. This CDR3 is 12 amino acids long. The V end was cut by 5 bases, the J end by 2 bases, with 9 bases between. The CDR3 sequence is CSVWTDNTEAFF. Here the CDR3 DNA reads TGCAGCGTTTGGACAGACAACACTGAAGCTTTCTTT.

This sequence joins TRBV14 and TRBJ2-7; 7 positions agree with TRBD1. The V gene's germline CDR1 is SGHDN and CDR2 FVKESK. The CDR3 extends over 14 amino acids. J was trimmed by 2 bases and V by 8 bases; bases with no gene match: 9. Here the CDR3 reads CASRETGPPYEQYF. CDR3 in DNA: TGTGCCAGCCGTGAGACAGGGCCACCCTACGAGCAGTACTTC. The complete variable domain, with remaining parts taken from reference TRBV14 and TRBJ2-7, reads EAGVTQFPSHSVIEKGQTVTLRCDPISGHDNLYWYRRVMGKEIKFLLHFVKESKQDESGMPNNRFLAERTGGTYSTLKVQPAELEDSGVYFCASRETGPPYEQYFGPGTRLTVT.

In its sample, this clone was seen a few times. V gene TRBV28 combines with J gene TRBJ2-7, with 7 bases aligning to TRBD2. The V and J ends lost 10 bases and 1 base, in that order; junction bases with no gene match: 1. CDR1 and CDR2 from the germline V gene are MDHEN and SYDVKM. This CDR3 has 11 residues. Written as DNA, the CDR3 is TGTGCCACGGGGGGATCCTACGAGCAGTACTTC. Translating it yields CATGGSYEQYF.

V is TRBV7-9 and J is TRBJ2-1, with TRBD2 as a possible D gene (6 bases). V was trimmed by 0 bases and J by 7 bases, leaving 10 bases between them. The CDR3 has 14 residues. In germline, CDR1 is SEHNR, CDR2 FQNEAQ (reference sequence). CDR3: CASSLASGGNEQFF. The CDR3 DNA follows: TGTGCCAGCAGCTTAGCGTCTGGGGGGAATGAGCAGTTCTTC. Together with reference TRBV7-9 and TRBJ2-1, the CDR3 gives the full variable domain: DTGVSQNPRHKITKRGQNVTFRCDPISEHNRLYWYRQTLGQGPEFLTYFQNEAQLEKSRLLSDRFSAERPKGSFSTLEIQRTEQGDSAMYLCASSLASGGNEQFFGPGTRLTVL.

This clone was counted a few times. The chain couples TRBV28 to TRBJ2-7; D call uncertain. V was trimmed by 5 bases and J by 3 bases, leaving 8 bases between them. Germline V gene data show CDR1 as MDHEN and CDR2 as SYDVKM. The CDR3 extends over 12 amino acids. The CDR3 loop reads CASSIEIYEQYF. CDR3 DNA: TGTGCCAGCAGTATTGAGATCTACGAGCAGTACTTC.

Only a few counts were recorded for this clone. V and J are TRBV30 and TRBJ2-7; 8 bases align to TRBD2. The CDR3 is 13 amino acids. With 8 bases clipped from V and 6 bases from J, the junction kept 12 bases outside the gene matches. Per the germline V gene, CDR1 is GTSNPN and CDR2 is SVGIG (reference sequence). The DNA of the CDR3 is TGTGCCCGGGCGAGGGGACTAGGTACCGAGCAGTACTTC. It is translated as CARARGLGTEQYF.

The chain couples TRBV28 to TRBJ2-3; TRBD2 matches at 8 bases. V lost 6 bases and J lost 5; bases outside the gene matches: 7. There are 14 residues in the CDR3. The V gene's germline CDR1 is MDHEN and CDR2 SYDVKM. CDR3 nucleotide sequence: TGTGCCAGCAGGGGGGGACTAGTGGTAGATACGCAGTATTTT. Protein: CASRGGLVVDTQYF. The variable domain in full, with the rest retrieved from reference TRBV28 and TRBJ2-3, is DVKVTQSSRYLVKRTGEKVFLECVQDMDHENMFWYRQDPGLGLRLIYFSYDVKMKEKGDIPEGYSVSREKKERFSLILESASTNQTSMYLCASRGGLVVDTQYFGPGTRLTVL.